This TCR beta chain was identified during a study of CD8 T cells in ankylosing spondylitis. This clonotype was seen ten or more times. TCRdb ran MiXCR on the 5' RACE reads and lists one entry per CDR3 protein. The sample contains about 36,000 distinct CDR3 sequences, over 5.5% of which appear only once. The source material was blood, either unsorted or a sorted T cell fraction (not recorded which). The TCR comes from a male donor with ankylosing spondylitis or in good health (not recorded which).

CDR3 in DNA: TGCGCCAGCAGCACTCCAGGACACCTAGCCAAAAACATTCAGTACTTC. It encodes CASSTPGHLAKNIQYF. V is TRBV5-1 and J is TRBJ2-4; tentative D call: TRBD1 (5 bases). The CDR3 runs 16 residues. Trimming took off 4 bases at V and 0 bases at J, with 14 bases between the two ends. The germline V gene encodes CDR1 SGHRS and CDR2 YFSETQ.